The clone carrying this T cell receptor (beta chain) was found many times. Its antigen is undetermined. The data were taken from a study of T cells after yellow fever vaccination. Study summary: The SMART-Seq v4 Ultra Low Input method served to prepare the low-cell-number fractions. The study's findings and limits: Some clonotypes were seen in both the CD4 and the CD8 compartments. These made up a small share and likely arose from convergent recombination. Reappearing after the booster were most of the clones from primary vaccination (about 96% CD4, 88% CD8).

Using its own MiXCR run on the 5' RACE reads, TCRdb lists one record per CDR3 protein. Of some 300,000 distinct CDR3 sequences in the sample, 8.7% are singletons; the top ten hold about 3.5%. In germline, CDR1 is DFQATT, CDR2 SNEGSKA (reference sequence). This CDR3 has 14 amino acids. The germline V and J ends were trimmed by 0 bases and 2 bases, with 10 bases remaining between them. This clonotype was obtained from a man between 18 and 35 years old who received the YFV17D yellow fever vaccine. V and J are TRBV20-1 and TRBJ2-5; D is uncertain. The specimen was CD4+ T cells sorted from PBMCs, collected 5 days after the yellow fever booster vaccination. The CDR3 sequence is CSARDIRVQETQYF. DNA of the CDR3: TGCAGTGCTAGAGATATTCGGGTGCAAGAGACCCAGTACTTC.